The next 29 T cell receptor beta chains were all read from a single sample in a study of OX40 agonist ivuxolimab in advanced cancers. TCRdb's table, derived via immunoSEQ multiplex PCR, lists solely in-frame clones and lacks some. The repertoire holds around 56,000 clones, with approximately 90% as singletons. Sequencing was performed on CD4+ or CD8+ T cells sorted from blood, taken in a trial of the OX40 agonist ivuxolimab. These receptors originate from an adult with an advanced solid tumor such as melanoma, head and neck, liver or kidney cancer.

The chain recombines TRBV2 with TRBJ1-2, with D hard to call. CDR3 length: 10 residues. Germline CDR1 reads SNHLY; CDR2 reads FYNNEI. Trimming took 8 bases from V and 0 from J, leaving 1 base between them. The CDR3: CASANYGYTF. The DNA for the CDR3 is TGTGCCAGCGCTAACTATGGCTACACCTTC.

The chain's CDR3 is CASSSPGQGRYYGYTF. In DNA, the CDR3 is TGTGCCAGCAGTTCACCCGGACAGGGTCGATACTATGGCTACACCTTC. The chain joins TRBV28 to TRBJ1-2, with 8 bases aligning to TRBD1. The germline CDR1 and CDR2 sequences are MDHEN and SYDVKM. V was clipped by 4 bases and J by 3 bases; unmatched bases: 10. The CDR3 is 16 residues long.

This clone was counted a single time. The chain recombines TRBV11-3 with TRBJ1-1, with 8 bases fitting TRBD1. CDR1 and CDR2 (germline): SGHNT, YENEEA. Germline trimming cut 5 bases from V and 8 bases from J; bases unmatched to any gene: 4. CDR3 length equals 12 residues. The DNA for the CDR3 is TGTGCCAGCAGCCAGAGACAGGGGGAAGCTTTCTTT. The encoded protein is CASSQRQGEAFF.

The chain joins TRBV11-2 to TRBJ2-4; D uncertain. The CDR3 sequence is 15 residues long. V was trimmed by 2 bases and J by 0 bases, leaving 8 bases between them. The germline CDR1 and CDR2 sequences are SGHAT and FQNNGV. The CDR3 region is CASSLQAVAKNIQYF. The DNA for the CDR3 is TGTGCCAGCAGCTTACAGGCGGTAGCCAAAAACATTCAGTACTTC.

A word on this clone: Other DNA sequences in this sample translate to the same CDR3. The chain links TRBV6-5 to TRBJ2-7; 8 positions agree with TRBD2. The CDR3 length is 16 residues. J was trimmed by 6 bases and V by 0 bases; bases with no gene match: 10. Germline V gene sequence: CDR1 MNHEY, CDR2 SVGAGI. In nucleotides, the CDR3 is TGTGCCAGCAGTTACTCGCGGGGGGCTTTAGGGGGCGAGCAGTACTTC. It translates to CASSYSRGALGGEQYF.

The CDR3 sequence: CASSRVGIDEQYF. CDR3 bases: TGCGCCAGCAGCCGGGTGGGGATAGACGAGCAGTACTTC. The J gene is TRBJ2-7, the V gene TRBV5-1; D is uncertain. Germline CDR1 is SGHRS and CDR2 is YFSETQ. This CDR3 is 13 amino acids long. The V and J ends lost 4 bases and 5 bases respectively, with 13 bases between them.

This clone appeared once. The chain joins TRBV20-1 to TRBJ1-2; no clear D gene. Per germline, CDR1 DFQATT and CDR2 SNEGSKA (reference sequence). The length of the CDR3 is 11 residues. Deletions cut 6 bases from V and 4 bases from J, with 9 bases between. The CDR3 here is CSAMGLYGYTF. The CDR3, as DNA: TGCAGTGCGATGGGCCTCTATGGCTACACCTTC.

V is TRBV2 and J is TRBJ2-2; 8 bases line up with TRBD1. V trimming: 6 bases; J trimming: 5 bases; junction bases outside the gene matches: 5. CDR1 is SNHLY, CDR2 FYNNEI, per germline. The CDR3 covers 14 residues. The CDR3 nucleotides are TGTGCCAGCAGCCTACAGGGGGAGACCGGGGAGCTGTTTTTT. It codes for CASSLQGETGELFF.

V usage is TRBV30 and J usage is TRBJ1-2; 7 bases align to TRBD1. The germline gives CDR1 GTSNPN, CDR2 SVGIG (reference sequence). Trimming at V came to 0 bases and at J to 7 bases, leaving 11 bases not matched to a gene. This CDR3 has 15 residues. The CDR3 here is CAWSVGRQGTAGYTF. DNA of the CDR3: TGTGCCTGGAGTGTGGGGAGACAGGGAACGGCTGGCTACACCTTC.

The chain has TRBV28 and TRBJ2-7; 8 bases map to TRBD2. The germline V gene encodes CDR1 MDHEN and CDR2 SYDVKM. With 5 bases clipped from V and 7 bases from J, the junction kept 4 bases outside the gene matches. The length of the CDR3 is 12 residues. The DNA of the CDR3 is TGTGCCAGCAGTCCGGGAGGGGGGGAGCAGTACTTC. Protein product: CASSPGGGEQYF.

This clone was recorded once. The J gene is TRBJ1-2, the V gene TRBV7-9, with 7 bases fitting TRBD1. The CDR3 loop spans 14 amino acids. The V segment lost 5 bases and the J segment 4 bases; nucleotides outside the gene matches: 7. The germline V gene encodes CDR1 SEHNR and CDR2 FQNEAQ (reference sequence). The CDR3 here is CASSPMPGGYGYTF. The CDR3 bases are TGTGCCAGCAGCCCCATGCCAGGGGGCTATGGCTACACCTTC.

J is TRBJ1-6 and V is TRBV27, with TRBD1 matching over 8 bases. CDR1 is MNHEY, CDR2 SMNVEV, per germline (reference sequence). V was pared by 5 bases and J by 9 bases, with 9 bases of the junction left unmatched. The CDR3 length is 15 residues. The CDR3 nucleotides are TGTGCCAGCAGTGCGTCCAGGGGGCTAGGTTCACCCCTCCACTTT. Protein sequence: CASSASRGLGSPLHF.

The chain employs TRBV29-1 and TRBJ2-7, with 7 bases matching TRBD1. Germline V gene data show CDR1 as SQVTM and CDR2 as ANQGSEA. The junction had 9 bases not matched to a gene; V was cut back by 4 bases and J by 6 bases. CDR3 size: 13 residues. CDR3 loop: CSVGLRQGREQYF. CDR3 nucleotides: TGCAGCGTTGGGTTGAGACAGGGTCGCGAGCAGTACTTC.

DNA for the CDR3: TGTGCCATCAGAGGACGGGAGGGAACTAGCACAGATACGCAGTATTTT. It specifies CAIRGREGTSTDTQYF. V is TRBV10-3 and J is TRBJ2-3; 8 bases fit TRBD2. Germline CDR1 is ENHRY and CDR2 is SYGVKD. V gave up 6 bases and J gave up 0 bases; unmatched junction bases: 8. The CDR3 contains 16 residues.

V usage is TRBV30 and J usage is TRBJ1-2; D is uncertain. Trimming left V 2 bases short and J 0 bases short, with 7 bases between. CDR3 length: 13 residues. The germline gives CDR1 GTSNPN, CDR2 SVGIG (reference sequence). CDR3: CAWSIRANYGYTF. In nucleotides, the CDR3 is TGTGCCTGGAGTATACGTGCTAACTATGGCTACACCTTC. The complete variable domain, with remaining parts taken from reference TRBV30 and TRBJ1-2, reads SQTIHQWPATLVQPVGSPLSLECTVEGTSNPNLYWYRQAAGRGLQLLFYSVGIGQISSEVPQNLSASRPQDRQFILSSKKLLLSDSGFYLCAWSIRANYGYTFGSGTRLTVV.

The chain links TRBV5-8 to TRBJ2-5; a possible D gene is TRBD2 (5 bases). Germline lookup yields CDR1 SGHTS and CDR2 YDEGEE. There are 14 residues in the CDR3. V lost 9 bases, J lost 2 bases, and 17 bases lay in between. In DNA form, the CDR3 reads TGTGCCACCCGATCTCTAGCATGGCAAGAGACCCAGTACTTC. Translating it yields CATRSLAWQETQYF. Full variable domain (remainder filled in from reference TRBV5-8 and TRBJ2-5): EAGVTQSPTHLIKTRGQQATLRCSPISGHTSVYWYQQALGLGLQFLLWYDEGEERNRGNFPPRFSGRQFPNYSSELNVNALELEDSALYLCATRSLAWQETQYFGPGTRLLVL.

With respect to this clone: At one end, the junction sequence differs from germline, possibly due to a read error. The rearrangement joins TRBV29-1 to TRBJ1-5; 8 nucleotides agree with TRBD1. The V gene's germline CDR1 is SQVTM and CDR2 ANQGSEA. The CDR3 loop spans 14 amino acids. The CDR3 spells CGVLQGGYNQPQHF. In DNA form, the CDR3 reads TGCGGCGTGTTACAGGGGGGATACAATCAGCCCCAGCATTTT.

This chain connects TRBV7-9 to TRBJ2-3, with 12 bases that match TRBD2. The V gene's germline CDR1 is SEHNR and CDR2 FQNEAQ (reference sequence). The CDR3 loop spans 16 amino acids. The trim removed 2 bases at V and 1 base at J, leaving 1 base unmatched. In DNA, the CDR3 is TGTGCCAGCAGCTTACTAGCGGGAGGGCGCACAGATACGCAGTATTTT. This sequence encodes CASSLLAGGRTDTQYF.

This chain connects TRBV2 to TRBJ2-1, with 9 bases aligning to TRBD1. The V gene's germline CDR1 is SNHLY and CDR2 FYNNEI. The CDR3 length is 14 residues. Germline trimming cut 7 bases from V and 7 bases from J; bases unmatched to any gene: 8. For the CDR3, the DNA is TGTGCCAGCAAGCCGGGACAGGGTGGGAATGAGCAGTTCTTC. Protein sequence: CASKPGQGGNEQFF.

In DNA, the CDR3 is TGTGCCAGCAACCCGCGGGGGCTGAACTATGGCTACACCTTC. Its translation is CASNPRGLNYGYTF. V usage is TRBV5-5 and J usage is TRBJ1-2; possible D gene TRBD1, 6 bases. The V end was cut by 6 bases, the J end by 2 bases, with 14 bases between. This CDR3 spans 14 amino acids. Germline V lookup: CDR1 SGHKS, CDR2 YYEKEE (reference sequence). The full variable domain, completed using reference TRBV5-5 and TRBJ1-2, is DAGVTQSPTHLIKTRGQQVTLRCSPISGHKSVSWYQQVLGQGPQFIFQYYEKEERGRGNFPDRFSARQFPNYSSELNVNALLLGDSALYLCASNPRGLNYGYTFGSGTRLTVV.

V and J are TRBV29-1 and TRBJ2-2; D gene ambiguous. CDR1 and CDR2 (germline): SQVTM, ANQGSEA. The CDR3 loop spans 16 amino acids. Trimming cost V 6 bases and J 7 bases, with 24 bases left between them. CDR3 sequence: CSVRRPGQSRGGELFF. In DNA, the CDR3 is TGCAGCGTAAGGCGACCGGGTCAATCTCGAGGCGGGGAGCTGTTTTTT.

This rearrangement joins TRBV5-1 to TRBJ1-1; possible D gene TRBD1, 5 bases. Germline CDR1 and CDR2: SGHRS and YFSETQ. Deletions cut 0 bases from V and 2 bases from J, with 11 bases between. This CDR3 has 15 amino acids. The CDR3 region has the DNA TGCGCCAGCAGCTTGGTTCCCGGGGACAACACTGAAGCTTTCTTT. Its protein is CASSLVPGDNTEAFF.

This chain links TRBV19 with TRBJ1-5; possible D gene TRBD1, 6 bases. CDR1 and CDR2 (germline): LNHDA, SQIVND (reference sequence). V lost 6 bases and J 4 bases, leaving 10 bases between the germline ends. This CDR3 region has 13 residues. The CDR3 DNA reads as TGTGCCAGTAGCAGGACAGAAAATCAGCCCCAGCATTTT. It translates to CASSRTENQPQHF.

This rearrangement joins TRBV6-1 to TRBJ2-1, with D uncertain. Trimming took 4 bases from V and 10 from J, leaving 11 bases between them. The germline V gene encodes CDR1 MNHNS and CDR2 SASEGT. The CDR3 loop spans 12 amino acids. The CDR3 loop reads CASSGTGEEQFF. The CDR3 bases are TGTGCCAGCAGTGGGACGGGCGAGGAGCAGTTCTTC.

This clone was detected only once. The V gene is TRBV10-3, the J gene TRBJ2-7, with TRBD2 matching 11 bases. In germline, CDR1 is ENHRY, CDR2 SYGVKD. This CDR3 spans 16 amino acids. V was clipped by 4 bases and J by 6 bases; unmatched bases: 11. DNA of the CDR3: TGTGCCATCAGTGTATTTAGCGGGGGGGCGCCCGGCGAGCAGTACTTC. Its protein product is CAISVFSGGAPGEQYF.

The chain carries TRBV27 and TRBJ2-1, with TRBD2 matching 13 bases. Germline trimming cut 6 bases from V and 9 bases from J; bases unmatched to any gene: 14. There are 17 residues in the CDR3. CDR1 and CDR2 (germline): MNHEY, SMNVEV (reference sequence). The CDR3 DNA reads as TGTGCCAGCAGCTCATGGACTAGCGGGAGCACCAAGGGTGAGCAGTTCTTC. It translates to CASSSWTSGSTKGEQFF.

This chain uses TRBV9 with TRBJ1-3, with 7 bases identical to TRBD1. The V gene's germline CDR1 is SGDLS and CDR2 YYNGEE. V trimming: 6 bases; J trimming: 0 bases; junction bases outside the gene matches: 3. This CDR3 region has 14 residues. In DNA, the CDR3 is TGTGCCAGCACAGGGGGGACCTCTGGAAACACCATATATTTT. Translating gives CASTGGTSGNTIYF.

The genes are TRBV2 and TRBJ2-5; TRBD2 might be the D (5 bases). This CDR3 has 14 amino acids. The V end lost 11 bases, the J end lost 0 bases, and 16 bases lay between the germline ends. Germline CDR1 is SNHLY and CDR2 is FYNNEI. CDR3: CARERIENQETQYF. As DNA, the CDR3 is TGTGCCCGAGAGCGGATTGAAAACCAAGAGACCCAGTACTTC. The full variable domain, with the rest looked up from reference TRBV2 and TRBJ2-5, is EPEVTQTPSHQVTQMGQEVILRCVPISNHLYFYWYRQILGQKVEFLVSFYNNEISEKSEIFDDQFSVERPDGSNFTLKIRSTKLEDSAMYFCARERIENQETQYFGPGTRLLVL.

The chain carries TRBV18 and TRBJ2-7; TRBD1 might be the D (5 bases). The CDR3 totals 12 residues. The germline V and J ends were trimmed by 5 bases and 2 bases, with 7 bases remaining between them. In germline, CDR1 is KGHSH, CDR2 LQKENI. CDR3 sequence: CASSGQAYEQYF. CDR3 nucleotide sequence: TGTGCCAGCTCAGGACAAGCCTACGAGCAGTACTTC.